This TCR beta chain was identified during a study of blood T cell repertoires in COVID-19. On the study more broadly: Some COVID-19 samples were acute and others convalescent; all came from the United States, Italy and Spain.

In the authors' methods: Reference gene primer amplification yielded estimated nucleated cell counts. The table came from immunoSEQ multiplex PCR; TCRdb's copy has only in-frame clones and leaves some out. V and J calls and clone size are copied from that table; D and trimming were computed from the DNA. Of under 100,000 clones in the sample, roughly four fifths were seen once. Germline CDR1 LNHDA, CDR2 SQIVND (reference sequence). The CDR3 length is 13 residues. Deletions cut 5 bases from V and 4 bases from J, with 11 bases between. The sequencing sample was made of peripheral blood. The sequence derives from a man aged 55 to 70 with acute or convalescent COVID-19. V gene TRBV19 combines with J gene TRBJ1-1, with a tentative D call TRBD1 (6 bases). The CDR3: CASSPTGRTEAFF. CDR3 nucleotide sequence: TGTGCCAGTAGTCCCACAGGGCGCACTGAAGCTTTCTTT. Full variable domain (remainder filled in from reference TRBV19 and TRBJ1-1): DGGITQSPKYLFRKEGQNVTLSCEQNLNHDAMYWYRQDPGQGLRLIYYSQIVNDFQKGDIAEGYSVSREKKESFPLTVTSAQKNPTAFYLCASSPTGRTEAFFGQGTRLTVV.